Below, 28 T cell receptor beta chains from the same sample are listed, as sequenced in a study of blood T cell repertoires in COVID-19 (dated by TCRdb to 2018 to 2021). Libraries were prepared through the immunoSEQ multiplex PCR assay. As stored in TCRdb, this immuneACCESS dataset retains in-frame rearrangements with V and J assigned. A fraction of the clones does not appear; measured against another copy, unresolved V genes explain less than half of the discrepancy, and the remainder lacks a known reason. The sample table holds hundreds of thousands of clones, of which around 90% were seen once. The ten largest clones capture around 16% of the sample. What was sequenced was PBMCs or T cells enriched from blood (not recorded which). These receptors were collected from a young man who had been exposed to COVID-19.

This clone was found once. The V call is TRBV2, the J call TRBJ2-3; maybe TRBD1 (7 bases). Germline lookup yields CDR1 SNHLY and CDR2 FYNNEI. This CDR3 contains 21 residues. The V end was cut by 8 bases, the J end by 4 bases, with 37 bases between. The CDR3 DNA follows: TGTGCCAGCGGGGTCACGCACAGGCTGGCCTCTTGGAGGGGGCAATCAGATACGCAGTATTTT. Residues: CASGVTHRLASWRGQSDTQYF.

The chain links TRBV5-6 to TRBJ1-3, with 10 bases identical to TRBD1. The trim removed 2 bases at V and 2 bases at J, leaving 7 bases unmatched. CDR1 and CDR2 (germline): SGHDT, YYEEEE. The CDR3 is made up of 17 amino acids. The CDR3 DNA sequence: TGTGCCAGCAGCTTACGAGGGACAGGGGTCCCTGGAAACACCATATATTTT. This gives the protein CASSLRGTGVPGNTIYF. Supplemented by reference TRBV5-6 and TRBJ1-3, the full variable domain reads DAGVTQSPTHLIKTRGQQVTLRCSPKSGHDTVSWYQQALGQGPQFIFQYYEEEERQRGNFPDRFSGHQFPNYSSELNVNALLLGDSALYLCASSLRGTGVPGNTIYFGEGSWLTVV.

This chain links TRBV27 with TRBJ1-5, with 8 bases fitting TRBD1. Germline V gene lookup returns CDR1 MNHEY and CDR2 SMNVEV (reference sequence). The CDR3 has 18 amino acids. V shed 6 bases, J shed 2 bases, and the junction held 15 bases outside the gene matches. Here the CDR3 reads CASRTTVVAGGGNQPQHF. CDR3 DNA sequence: TGTGCCAGCAGGACGACCGTGGTGGCAGGGGGCGGCAATCAGCCCCAGCATTTT.

This clone is a singleton in its sample. CDR3 amino acids: CASSRQRLLAGGDNGQETQYF. CDR3 nucleotide sequence: TGTGCCAGCAGTCGACAAAGGCTACTAGCGGGGGGCGATAACGGGCAAGAGACCCAGTACTTC. The J gene is TRBJ2-5, the V gene TRBV2; 12 bases line up with TRBD2. Germline V gives CDR1 SNHLY, CDR2 FYNNEI. The V gene end was trimmed by 5 bases and the J gene end by 2 bases; junction bases not matched to a gene: 21. The length of the CDR3 is 21 residues. Full variable domain (outside the CDR3, taken from reference TRBV2 and TRBJ2-5): EPEVTQTPSHQVTQMGQEVILRCVPISNHLYFYWYRQILGQKVEFLVSFYNNEISEKSEIFDDQFSVERPDGSNFTLKIRSTKLEDSAMYFCASSRQRLLAGGDNGQETQYFGPGTRLLVL.

V gene TRBV4-1 combines with J gene TRBJ2-1; the D gene is possibly TRBD1 (6 bases). This CDR3 has 15 residues. The V gene lost 0 bases and the J gene lost 5 bases, with 11 bases spanning the gap. Germline loops: CDR1 MGHRA, CDR2 YSYEKL. The CDR3 region has the DNA TGCGCCAGCAGCCAAGATCCAGGGGACAACAATGAGCAGTTCTTC. Translated: CASSQDPGDNNEQFF.

The chain links TRBV6-5 to TRBJ1-5; perhaps TRBD1 as D (5 bases). CDR3 length: 13 amino acids. V was cut by 1 base and J by 7 bases, with 8 bases left in between. Germline V gives CDR1 MNHEY, CDR2 SVGAGI. The CDR3 region has the DNA TGTGCCAGCAGTTACTTGGGGGGGCAGCCCCAGCATTTT. This gives the protein CASSYLGGQPQHF.

This chain joins TRBV4-2 and TRBJ2-5, with 7 positions matching TRBD2. The germline V gene encodes CDR1 LGHNA and CDR2 YNFKEQ. The CDR3 totals 15 residues. The V segment lost 2 bases and the J segment 3 bases; nucleotides outside the gene matches: 6. CDR3 sequence reads: CASSQREGEKETQYF. The CDR3, as DNA: TGTGCCAGCAGCCAAAGGGAGGGCGAGAAAGAGACCCAGTACTTC.

This clone was counted between two and nine times. The chain uses TRBV15 and TRBJ1-2, with D possibly matching TRBD1 (6 bases). V shed 5 bases and J shed 7 bases, with 29 bases lying between them. This CDR3 has 18 residues. CDR1 and CDR2 from the germline V gene are LNHNV and YYDKDF (reference sequence). The CDR3 here is CATSVGRGAKNRVSGYTF. CDR3 nucleotides: TGTGCCACCAGCGTTGGGCGGGGGGCCAAAAACAGGGTTTCTGGCTACACCTTC.

This clone appeared once. The chain joins TRBV6-6 to TRBJ2-3, with TRBD1 matching over 10 bases. After removal of 8 bases from V and 4 bases from J, the junction contained 6 bases not matched to a gene. Germline-derived CDR1 and CDR2 are MNHNY and SVGAGI (reference sequence). The CDR3 sequence is 14 residues long. The CDR3 region is CASLGQGYADTQYF. The CDR3 nucleotides read TGTGCCAGCCTGGGACAGGGGTACGCAGATACGCAGTATTTT.

The gene calls are TRBV6-5 and TRBJ1-1; 7 bases map to TRBD1. V lost 5 bases, J lost 0 bases, and 3 bases stayed unmatched. CDR3 length: 14 residues. CDR1 MNHEY and CDR2 SVGAGI come from the germline V gene. Here the CDR3 DNA reads TGTGCCAGCAGTCAGGGACAGATGAACACTGAAGCTTTCTTT. Translated: CASSQGQMNTEAFF.

This chain uses TRBV7-6 with TRBJ2-1; 7 positions match TRBD2. CDR3 length equals 15 residues. The V gene end was trimmed by 5 bases and the J gene end by 0 bases; junction bases not matched to a gene: 4. CDR1 is SGHVS, CDR2 FNYEAQ, per germline. As DNA, the CDR3 is TGTGCCAGCAGCGAGACTAGCAGCTCCTACAATGAGCAGTTCTTC. Protein product: CASSETSSSYNEQFF. Full variable domain (remainder filled in from reference TRBV7-6 and TRBJ2-1): GAGVSQSPRYKVTKRGQDVALRCDPISGHVSLYWYRQALGQGPEFLTYFNYEAQQDKSGLPNDRFSAERPEGSISTLTIQRTEQRDSAMYRCASSETSSSYNEQFFGPGTRLTVL.

The gene calls are TRBV3-1 (or the pseudogene TRBV3-2) and TRBJ2-7; D is possibly TRBD1 (6 bases). Germline V gives CDR1 LGHDT, CDR2 YNNKEL (reference sequence). This CDR3 is 15 amino acids long. V dropped 1 base and J dropped 1 base, with 11 bases sitting between them. In DNA form, the CDR3 reads TGTGCCAGCAGCCAAGCGGCACAGGGATCCTACGAGCAGTACTTC. This translates into CASSQAAQGSYEQYF.

This rearrangement joins TRBV5-4 to TRBJ2-7, with TRBD1 matching over 7 bases. Looked up from germline, CDR1 is SGHNT and CDR2 is YYREEE (reference sequence). The CDR3 has 13 amino acids. V trimming: 0 bases; J trimming: 5 bases; junction bases outside the gene matches: 2. This CDR3 reads CASSLGQGDEQYF. CDR3 DNA sequence: TGTGCCAGCAGCTTGGGACAGGGAGACGAGCAGTACTTC.

This chain links TRBV7-2 with TRBJ2-7; TRBD1 is a possible D gene (5 bases). CDR1 is SGHTA, CDR2 FQGNSA, per germline. This CDR3 spans 15 amino acids. Trimming took 2 bases from V and 3 from J, leaving 14 bases between them. The CDR3 nucleotides are TGTGCCAGCAGCTTATTTCTCGTTCAGGGCTACGAGCAGTACTTC. Translated: CASSLFLVQGYEQYF.

The CDR3 is CASSLDTLNTEAFF. CDR3 sequence (DNA): TGTGCCAGCAGCCTGGACACATTGAACACTGAAGCTTTCTTT. The gene calls are TRBV7-9 and TRBJ1-1; possibly TRBD1 for D (5 bases). CDR1 is SEHNR and CDR2 is FQNEAQ in the germline V gene (reference sequence). The V gene lost 5 bases and the J gene lost 0 bases, with 10 bases spanning the gap. There are 14 residues in the CDR3.

J is TRBJ2-5 and V is TRBV6-5; 12 positions match TRBD2. CDR1 and CDR2 from the germline V gene are MNHEY and SVGAGI. The CDR3 is 13 residues long. J was trimmed by 5 bases and V by 10 bases; bases with no gene match: 5. The CDR3 coding sequence is TGTGCCACTAGCGGGGGGGCCGGGGAGACCCAGTACTTC. Translated: CATSGGAGETQYF.

J is TRBJ2-5 and V is TRBV10-3; 12 bases line up with TRBD1. With V trimmed by 10 bases and J by 5 bases, 14 bases remained unmatched. The CDR3 has 16 residues. In germline, CDR1 is ENHRY, CDR2 SYGVKD. CDR3 nucleotide sequence: TGTGCCAGCCGCTCGGGACAGGGGGCCCATCAGGAGACCCAGTACTTC. Its protein is CASRSGQGAHQETQYF.

The chain joins TRBV5-1 to TRBJ2-1, with TRBD2 identical over 9 bases. The CDR3 is 14 amino acids. J was trimmed by 9 bases and V by 7 bases; bases with no gene match: 11. Germline V gene sequence: CDR1 SGHRS, CDR2 YFSETQ. The CDR3 loop is CASSSSGGPPEQFF. DNA for the CDR3: TGCGCCAGCTCCAGTAGCGGGGGCCCCCCTGAGCAGTTCTTC.

J is TRBJ2-5 and V is TRBV5-6; 7 nucleotides agree with TRBD1. Per the germline V gene, CDR1 is SGHDT and CDR2 is YYEEEE. With V trimmed by 3 bases and J by 1 base, 9 bases remained unmatched. The length of the CDR3 is 16 residues. The CDR3 DNA reads as TGTGCCAGCAGCTCGACAGGGAATAAGGGCCAAGAGACCCAGTACTTC. Its translation is CASSSTGNKGQETQYF.

This clone was found a few times. The chain joins TRBV3-1 (or the pseudogene TRBV3-2) to TRBJ1-1; tentative D call: TRBD1 (5 bases). The germline V gene encodes CDR1 LGHDT and CDR2 YNNKEL (reference sequence). V shed 0 bases and J shed 11 bases, with 10 bases lying between them. The CDR3 runs to 12 residues. For the CDR3, the DNA is TGTGCCAGCAGCCAAGATCCAGGGCGTGCTTTCTTT. Its protein product is CASSQDPGRAFF.

The J gene is TRBJ1-5, the V gene TRBV2; weak D call: TRBD1 (6 bases). The CDR3 is made up of 14 amino acids. Trimming took 4 bases from V and 15 from J, leaving 22 bases between them. Germline V gives CDR1 SNHLY, CDR2 FYNNEI. CDR3 coding DNA: TGTGCCAGCAGTGCTAGACAGGCCGACCAAAACCGGCATTTT. Translation: CASSARQADQNRHF.

This chain connects TRBV15 to TRBJ2-7; D unclear. The germline gives CDR1 LNHNV, CDR2 YYDKDF (reference sequence). The V end was cut by 0 bases, the J end by 2 bases, with 8 bases between. This CDR3 is 14 amino acids long. For the CDR3, the DNA is TGTGCCACCAGCAGAGATGCAGTCACCTACGAGCAGTACTTC. Translated, it gives CATSRDAVTYEQYF.

With regard to this clone: Additional DNA sequences in this sample encode the identical CDR3. The chain links TRBV4-3 to TRBJ2-2; D may be TRBD2 (6 bases). Trimming cost V 1 base and J 2 bases, with 8 bases left between them. CDR1 is LGHNA, CDR2 YSLEER, per germline. The CDR3 sequence is 15 residues long. CDR3 coding DNA: TGCGCCAGCAGCCAAGGGGGACTTAACACCGGGGAGCTGTTTTTT. Translating gives CASSQGGLNTGELFF.

The CDR3 DNA reads as TGTGCCAGCAGTAGTGGGAGAGGGAATTCACCCCTCCACTTT. Encoded protein: CASSSGRGNSPLHF. The chain combines TRBV6-5 with TRBJ1-6; no reliable D call. Between the trimmed V and J ends, which lost 5 bases and 7 bases, there was a span of 12 bases. The CDR3 length is 14 residues. Per germline, CDR1 MNHEY and CDR2 SVGAGI.

The chain links TRBV6-1 to TRBJ2-3, with D unclear. Germline V gene lookup returns CDR1 MNHNS and CDR2 SASEGT. Trimming removed 0 bases from V and 0 bases from J, with 7 bases in between. This CDR3 region has 15 residues. CDR3 region: CASSEAPTSTDTQYF. CDR3 bases: TGTGCCAGCAGTGAAGCGCCGACTAGCACAGATACGCAGTATTTT.

The CDR3 DNA reads TGTGCCAGCAGCTTGGCGGTCGGCCGGGGAAATGAGCAGTTCTTC. Protein product: CASSLAVGRGNEQFF. The chain recombines TRBV5-4 with TRBJ2-1; the D gene is possibly TRBD2 (5 bases). CDR1 SGHNT and CDR2 YYREEE come from the germline V gene (reference sequence). This CDR3 spans 15 amino acids. Trimming pared 0 bases from V and 7 bases from J, leaving 14 bases between.

The rearrangement links TRBV7-9 to TRBJ1-1; TRBD1 matches 8 bases. Per the germline V gene, CDR1 is SEHNR and CDR2 is FQNEAQ (reference sequence). The V gene end was trimmed by 2 bases and the J gene end by 4 bases; junction bases not matched to a gene: 3. The CDR3 runs to 14 residues. The CDR3 DNA sequence: TGTGCCAGCAGCTTACAGGGGGCGGGCACTGAAGCTTTCTTT. This gives the protein CASSLQGAGTEAFF.

Turning to this clone: An end of the junction does not agree with germline; a read error may underlie this. CDR3 DNA sequence: TGTGCCAGCAGTTTAGGGACAGGGCCCTCACCCCTCCACTTT. Its translation is CASSLGTGPSPLHF. V is TRBV7-6 and J is TRBJ1-6; 9 bases are a match to TRBD1. CDR1 is SGHVS, CDR2 FNYEAQ, per germline. The CDR3 is 14 residues long.